This TCR beta chain comes out of a study of T cells of healthy individuals. TCRdb reprocessed the 5' RACE reads via MiXCR and lists one record per CDR3 protein. This table has 60,000 to 80,000 distinct CDR3 sequences, about 17% appearing once. This clonotype showed up just a few times. The V gene's germline CDR1 is SGHDN and CDR2 FVKESK. The ends lost 5 bases at V and 6 bases at J; junction bases unmatched: 12. This CDR3 spans 16 amino acids. V usage is TRBV14 and J usage is TRBJ2-1; TRBD2 matches 8 bases. This receptor was taken from a human donor in good health. For the CDR3, the DNA is TGTGCCAGCAGCGCCCGTAGCGGGGCAGGAGGCAATGAGCAGTTCTTC. Amino acids: CASSARSGAGGNEQFF. The full variable domain, its missing parts supplied by reference TRBV14 and TRBJ2-1, is EAGVTQFPSHSVIEKGQTVTLRCDPISGHDNLYWYRRVMGKEIKFLLHFVKESKQDESGMPNNRFLAERTGGTYSTLKVQPAELEDSGVYFCASSARSGAGGNEQFFGPGTRLTVL.